This T cell receptor (beta chain) is from a study of T cell repertoires in cytomegalovirus infection. Study details: Signatures in public TCR beta sequences pointed to both CMV infection and matching HLA type. Study results and limitations: Cumulative frequency (of public TCR beta family members) identified carriers of CMV plus the relevant HLA.

The germline CDR1 and CDR2 sequences are DFQATT and SNEGSKA (reference sequence). V dropped 6 bases and J dropped 6; count of bases not matched to a gene: 11. This CDR3 comprises 15 residues. About this clonotype: Its antigen remains unidentified.

TCRdb reanalysed the reads using MiXCR and keeps one entry per CDR3 protein. This sample carries tens of thousands of distinct CDR3 sequences, about 30% of them seen once, and the ten largest clones take 65% to 80%. This chain links TRBV20-1 with TRBJ1-2; TRBD1 agrees at 12 bases. The source of this sequence is a human donor in good health (CMV status not recorded). Some clones in this sample may be carry-over from other donors' samples. The sample consisted of PBMCs, sequenced either directly or after in vitro stimulation (not recorded which). DNA for the CDR3: TGCAGTGCCCCTCGGGACAGGGGGCGACCCCATGGCTACACCTTC. This translates into CSAPRDRGRPHGYTF.